These 5 T cell receptor beta chains were sequenced from one sample in a study of T-cell memory formation after mild COVID-19. Each CDR3 protein is one row after TCRdb ran MiXCR on the 5' RACE reads. The sample yields fewer than 500,000 distinct CDR3 sequences, roughly 25% seen once. Sequencing was performed on PBMCs or a T cell subset sorted from them (not recorded which). These receptors were collected from an adult woman who had mild COVID-19 (a few samples of this study predate the infection). Cell type and time point are not known.

V usage is TRBV5-1 and J usage is TRBJ1-2; D is possibly TRBD1 (5 bases). Germline CDR1 is SGHRS and CDR2 is YFSETQ. The CDR3 has 15 residues. V was cut by 3 bases and J by 5 bases, with 17 bases left in between. CDR3 DNA: TGCGCCAGCAGCTGGGGCCTTCGGGGCCCTTATGGCTACACCTTC. Residues: CASSWGLRGPYGYTF. Variable domain in full (rest from reference TRBV5-1 and TRBJ1-2): KAGVTQTPRYLIKTRGQQVTLSCSPISGHRSVSWYQQTPGQGLQFLFEYFSETQRNKGNFPGRFSGRQFSNSRSEMNVSTLELGDSALYLCASSWGLRGPYGYTFGSGTRLTVV.

This clonotype was seen a few times. The V and J genes are TRBV5-6 and TRBJ1-6; no firm D call. V lost 2 bases and J 11 bases, leaving 8 bases between the germline ends. The CDR3 runs 12 residues. CDR1 is SGHDT and CDR2 is YYEEEE in the germline V gene. The CDR3 reads CASSFALTPLHF. CDR3 coding DNA: TGTGCCAGCAGCTTCGCACTGACACCCCTCCACTTT. Variable domain in full (rest from reference TRBV5-6 and TRBJ1-6): DAGVTQSPTHLIKTRGQQVTLRCSPKSGHDTVSWYQQALGQGPQFIFQYYEEEERQRGNFPDRFSGHQFPNYSSELNVNALLLGDSALYLCASSFALTPLHFGNGTRLTVT.

This chain joins TRBV4-3 and TRBJ2-7; TRBD2 matches at 7 bases. V was pared by 0 bases and J by 3 bases, with 8 bases of the junction left unmatched. CDR1 and CDR2 from the germline V gene are LGHNA and YSLEER. CDR3 length equals 16 residues. CDR3: CASSQEGGTTFYEQYF. CDR3 coding DNA: TGCGCCAGCAGCCAAGAAGGTGGGACTACCTTCTACGAGCAGTACTTC.

This clonotype has just a few counts. The V gene is TRBV19, the J gene TRBJ2-7; D assignment may be TRBD1 or TRBD2 (5 bases each). In germline, CDR1 is LNHDA, CDR2 SQIVND (reference sequence). V was clipped by 5 bases and J by 6 bases, with 8 bases between them. The CDR3 sequence is 11 residues long. The CDR3 nucleotides read TGTGCCAGTAGTCGAGGGGCCGAGCAGTACTTC. Translated, it gives CASSRGAEQYF.

This clonotype was seen only a few times. The rearrangement uses TRBV4-3 and TRBJ2-7; D is perhaps TRBD1 or TRBD2 (5 bases each). Deletions cut 4 bases from V and 2 bases from J, with 18 bases between. Germline assignment: CDR1 LGHNA and CDR2 YSLEER. The CDR3 totals 16 residues. In DNA form, the CDR3 reads TGCGCCAGCAGCCCCGAAGAGGGGTTGCTCCCCTACGAGCAGTACTTC. Translating it yields CASSPEEGLLPYEQYF.